The 5 T cell receptor beta chains in this list originate from one sample, sequenced in a study of blood T cell repertoires in COVID-19. Some clones are missing from TCRdb's copy, which holds only in-frame ones; the method was immunoSEQ multiplex PCR. The profile shows more than 200,000 clones, around 78% of them singletons. Sequencing was performed on peripheral blood. The receptors derive from a woman aged 65 to 85 with active or convalescent COVID-19.

This chain joins TRBV10-3 and TRBJ1-2, with D perhaps matching TRBD1 (5 bases). The CDR3 is 14 amino acids. CDR1 and CDR2 from the germline V gene are ENHRY and SYGVKD. V lost 4 bases, J lost 8 bases, and 17 bases lay in between. The CDR3 DNA reads as TGTGCCATCAGTGGACCCGGAGGGGTAACCGGCTACACCTTC. Amino acids: CAISGPGGVTGYTF.

This clone came up a few times. CDR3 residues: CASSLNTGGSDEQFF. The CDR3 region has the DNA TGTGCCAGCAGCTTAAATACAGGGGGAAGCGATGAGCAGTTCTTC. This chain joins TRBV7-2 and TRBJ2-1, with TRBD1 matching over 8 bases. This CDR3 has 15 amino acids. The germline CDR1 and CDR2 sequences are SGHTA and FQGNSA. The V and J ends lost 2 bases and 8 bases, in that order; junction bases with no gene match: 8.

The chain has TRBV11-1 and TRBJ1-1, with D maybe TRBD1 (5 bases). The CDR3 is 15 amino acids. V was shortened by 5 bases and J by 1 base, with 14 bases between the two germline ends. Germline V gene data show CDR1 as SGHAT and CDR2 as FQDESV (reference sequence). The CDR3 loop is CASSPRQYQNTEAFF. CDR3 DNA sequence: TGTGCCAGCAGCCCCCGACAGTACCAGAACACTGAAGCTTTCTTT.

In its sample, this clone was seen once. The CDR3 DNA sequence: TGCGCCAGCAGCCCAGAACAGGGCGGCAATCAGCCCCAGCATTTT. Its translation is CASSPEQGGNQPQHF. The genes are TRBV4-3 and TRBJ1-5; D is perhaps TRBD1 (6 bases). Trimming pared 4 bases from V and 2 bases from J, leaving 12 bases between. Germline values: CDR1 LGHNA, CDR2 YSLEER. The CDR3 spans 15 residues.

Remarks on this clone: The sample carries other DNA sequences with the same CDR3. The chain uses TRBV18 and TRBJ1-4; tentatively, D is TRBD1 (5 bases). The V gene lost 6 bases and the J gene lost 4 bases, with 12 bases spanning the gap. The germline CDR1 and CDR2 sequences are KGHSH and LQKENI. This CDR3 is 14 amino acids long. The CDR3 reads CASSPPGDNEKLFF. The CDR3 bases are TGTGCCAGCTCGCCGCCGGGGGATAATGAAAAACTGTTTTTT.